The sequence of this T cell receptor (beta chain) was determined in a study of OX40 agonist ivuxolimab in advanced cancers. Looking at the study overall: Patients achieving partial responses numbered three: one hepatocellular carcinoma case and two cutaneous melanoma cases.

CDR1 and CDR2 from the germline V gene are ENHRY and SYGVKD. The V end lost 4 bases, the J end lost 5 bases, and 6 bases lay between the germline ends. The CDR3 length is 12 residues. Exclusion applied to patients with autoimmune disease history or systemic immunosuppression. This table comes from immunoSEQ multiplex PCR, and its TCRdb copy is limited to in-frame clones, with some not included. The repertoire holds about 100,000 clones, with approximately 89% as singletons. The sample in question was CD4+ or CD8+ T cells sorted from blood, obtained in a trial of the OX40 agonist ivuxolimab. V usage is TRBV10-3 and J usage is TRBJ1-5; D perhaps matches TRBD1 (6 bases). The receptor was isolated from an adult with an advanced solid tumor such as melanoma, head and neck, liver or kidney cancer. The CDR3 coding sequence is TGTGCCATCAGTGGGACAGATCAGCCCCAGCATTTT. It translates to CAISGTDQPQHF.